The following is a TCR beta chain sequence with its context. CDR3 size: 13 residues. Germline V gene data show CDR1 as SEHNR and CDR2 as FQNEAQ (reference sequence). Trimming shortened V by 1 base and J by 6 bases, and 9 bases separated the two germline ends. In the original workflow: Estimated nucleated cell counts came from reference gene primer amplification. Profiling relied on immunoSEQ multiplex PCR, and the TCRdb table lists in-frame clones only, not all of them. V and J calls and clone size are given by that table; D and trimming were obtained from the DNA. The data show hundreds of thousands of clones, with 75% to 90% seen just once and around 1.1% held by the top ten. The data derive from a study of blood T cell repertoires in COVID-19. Participant age was roughly 18 to 90 years, and participants resided in fewer than 25 US areas. Resolution of symptoms, clearance, or two negative PCRs was present in recovered Cohort 3 donors.

What was sequenced was PBMCs or T cells enriched from blood (not recorded which). The chain links TRBV7-9 to TRBJ1-2; D not certain. The source is a man in his thirties or forties who had recovered from COVID-19. CDR3 amino acids: CASSLDVQDGYTF. The DNA for the CDR3 is TGTGCCAGCAGCTTAGACGTCCAGGATGGCTACACCTTC. Complete variable domain (other parts from reference TRBV7-9 and TRBJ1-2): DTGVSQNPRHKITKRGQNVTFRCDPISEHNRLYWYRQTLGQGPEFLTYFQNEAQLEKSRLLSDRFSAERPKGSFSTLEIQRTEQGDSAMYLCASSLDVQDGYTFGSGTRLTVV.